The 29 T cell receptor beta chains below were found in one sample sequenced in a study of T cell responses to AZD1222 COVID-19 vaccine. Method: immunoSEQ multiplex PCR; TCRdb's copy keeps in-frame clones and lacks some. This table has under 130,000 clones, around 91% appearing once. This sample comprised peripheral blood, obtained on day 0 of AZD1222 vaccination. The source is an adult in good health.

The chain couples TRBV6-2 or TRBV6-3 to TRBJ2-4, with D unclear. V was trimmed by 2 bases and J by 8 bases, leaving 13 bases between them. The germline gives CDR1 MNHEY, CDR2 SVGEGT. The CDR3 spans 14 residues. In nucleotides, the CDR3 is TGTGCCAGCAGTTACGCGGACGAGGCGGACATTCAGTACTTC. Translating it yields CASSYADEADIQYF.

This chain connects TRBV27 to TRBJ2-5; D not certain. Trimming cost V 5 bases and J 4 bases, with 17 bases left between them. In germline, CDR1 is MNHEY, CDR2 SMNVEV (reference sequence). CDR3 length: 15 amino acids. Written as DNA, the CDR3 is TGTGCCAGCAGTCCCTCAGTGCCTAATCGAGAGACCCAGTACTTC. Encoded protein: CASSPSVPNRETQYF.

Concerning this clone: The identical CDR3 is also encoded by other nucleotide sequences in the sample. J is TRBJ1-2 and V is TRBV7-3; D not certain. Germline V gene lookup returns CDR1 SGHTA and CDR2 FQGTGA. Deletions cut 5 bases from V and 2 bases from J, with 9 bases between. CDR3 length: 13 amino acids. The CDR3 region has the DNA TGTGCCAGCAGCCCCGGTTCCAACTATGGCTACACCTTC. It yields the protein CASSPGSNYGYTF.

The chain joins TRBV23-1 to TRBJ1-5, with D unresolved. TRBV23-1 falls under the ORF class, with uncertain function. Trimming left V 0 bases short and J 4 bases short, with 25 bases between. The length of the CDR3 is 20 residues. The CDR3 region has the DNA TGCGCCAGCAGTCAATCGGCCTACACTCGGTGGAATATCCCAAATCAGCCCCAGCATTTT. Residues: CASSQSAYTRWNIPNQPQHF.

The gene calls are TRBV6-5 and TRBJ1-5; TRBD1 is a possible D gene (5 bases). This CDR3 has 14 residues. Trimming shortened V by 3 bases and J by 8 bases, and 14 bases separated the two germline ends. In germline, CDR1 is MNHEY, CDR2 SVGAGI. CDR3 bases: TGTGCCAGCAGTTATGGCGGGGGTCGCGAGCCCCAGCATTTT. Amino acids: CASSYGGGREPQHF.

The chain joins TRBV6-5 to TRBJ2-7; D uncertain. Germline V gives CDR1 MNHEY, CDR2 SVGAGI. Trimming left V 6 bases short and J 4 bases short, with 13 bases between. The CDR3 is 13 residues long. The CDR3 DNA reads TGTGCCAGCAGGGAGACAATCCTATACGAGCAGTACTTC. This codes for CASRETILYEQYF.

The gene calls are TRBV29-1 and TRBJ2-5, with TRBD1 as a possible D gene (5 bases). Trimming removed 8 bases from V and 3 bases from J, with 10 bases in between. The CDR3 spans 11 residues. Germline assignment: CDR1 SQVTM and CDR2 ANQGSEA. This CDR3 is CSYDRKETQYF. CDR3 DNA: TGCAGCTATGACAGAAAAGAGACCCAGTACTTC.

The chain recombines TRBV6-1 with TRBJ2-3; 7 bases are a match to TRBD2. The J segment lost 11 bases and the V segment lost 2 bases, leaving 10 bases of the junction unmatched. The CDR3 is 14 amino acids. Per germline, CDR1 MNHNS and CDR2 SASEGT. The CDR3 DNA sequence: TGTGCCAGCAGTGAAAGGTGGGCTAGCGGCGGGCAGTATTTT. Encoded protein: CASSERWASGGQYF.

The rearrangement joins TRBV7-2 to TRBJ1-2, with 8 bases fitting TRBD1. The CDR3 covers 15 residues. Trimming at V came to 4 bases and at J to 0 bases, leaving 4 bases not matched to a gene. CDR1 and CDR2 from the germline V gene are SGHTA and FQGNSA. Here the CDR3 reads CASSSGQGANYGYTF. In nucleotides, the CDR3 is TGTGCCAGCAGCTCCGGACAGGGAGCTAACTATGGCTACACCTTC.

The chain links TRBV18 to TRBJ2-6; a weak D match, TRBD1 (5 bases). The V gene's germline CDR1 is KGHSH and CDR2 LQKENI. The CDR3 runs 16 residues. The V gene lost 6 bases and the J gene lost 0 bases, with 12 bases spanning the gap. Here the CDR3 DNA reads TGTGCCAGCTCGCGCACAGGATCCTCTGGGGCCAACGTCCTGACTTTC. Its translation: CASSRTGSSGANVLTF.

V usage is TRBV7-3 and J usage is TRBJ2-1, with D possibly matching TRBD2 (5 bases). Germline CDR1 SGHTA, CDR2 FQGTGA. Trimming shortened V by 5 bases and J by 5 bases, and 10 bases separated the two germline ends. The CDR3 loop spans 13 amino acids. The chain's CDR3 is CASSATTNNEQFF. CDR3 DNA: TGTGCCAGCAGCGCGACTACGAACAATGAGCAGTTCTTC.

The chain has TRBV4-1 and TRBJ1-2, with a weak D call TRBD1 (5 bases). Germline loops: CDR1 MGHRA, CDR2 YSYEKL. V was trimmed by 1 base and J by 0 bases, leaving 15 bases between them. The CDR3 consists of 17 residues. CDR3 sequence (DNA): TGCGCCAGCAGCCAAGCTGTGCGGAGGGGAGCTAACTATGGCTACACCTTC. Its translation: CASSQAVRRGANYGYTF.

This clone came up a few times. The rearrangement joins TRBV11-2 to TRBJ2-1; the D call may be TRBD1 or TRBD2 (5 bases each). There are 12 residues in the CDR3. Trimming cost V 1 base and J 11 bases, with 9 bases left between them. Germline lookup yields CDR1 SGHAT and CDR2 FQNNGV. The chain's CDR3 is CASSLGGTQQFF. The CDR3 DNA reads as TGTGCCAGCAGCTTAGGGGGGACCCAGCAGTTCTTC.

This clone was detected many times. The rearrangement joins TRBV4-2 to TRBJ1-1; maybe TRBD1 (5 bases). CDR1 is LGHNA and CDR2 is YNFKEQ in the germline V gene. Trimming took 6 bases from V and 3 from J, leaving 14 bases between them. The CDR3 consists of 14 residues. The CDR3: CASRRGGIDTEAFF. In DNA form, the CDR3 reads TGTGCCAGCAGACGCGGGGGGATCGACACTGAAGCTTTCTTT.

The chain combines TRBV30 with TRBJ1-2, with TRBD1 matching 7 bases. The CDR3 is 17 amino acids. The germline V gene encodes CDR1 GTSNPN and CDR2 SVGIG (reference sequence). J was trimmed by 3 bases and V by 0 bases; bases with no gene match: 13. CDR3 DNA sequence: TGTGCCTGGAGTGTACTTCCCCTGGACAGGATCGACTATGGCTACACCTTC. The encoded protein is CAWSVLPLDRIDYGYTF.

The rearrangement links TRBV2 to TRBJ1-2, with D maybe TRBD1 (6 bases). Germline V gene data show CDR1 as SNHLY and CDR2 as FYNNEI. The length of the CDR3 is 14 residues. Trimming removed 7 bases from V and 7 bases from J, with 19 bases in between. The CDR3 nucleotides read TGTGCCAGCACAAAAGCGGACAGTTCATCTGGCTACACCTTC. Residues: CASTKADSSSGYTF.

The chain uses TRBV25-1 and TRBJ1-2; a weak D match, TRBD1 (6 bases). The CDR3 consists of 12 residues. V dropped 4 bases and J dropped 5 bases, with 8 bases sitting between them. The germline V gene encodes CDR1 MGHDK and CDR2 SYGVNS. CDR3 region: CASSAGEYGYTF. In nucleotides, the CDR3 is TGTGCCAGCAGTGCAGGGGAATATGGCTACACCTTC.

In DNA form, the CDR3 reads TGTGCCAGCAGTTACAGACAGAAGTCTGTCGGCTACACCTTC. This codes for CASSYRQKSVGYTF. The rearrangement links TRBV27 to TRBJ1-2; tentative D call: TRBD1 (5 bases). Germline CDR1 MNHEY, CDR2 SMNVEV (reference sequence). This CDR3 spans 14 amino acids. The V gene lost 4 bases and the J gene lost 8 bases, with 17 bases spanning the gap.

The gene calls are TRBV18 and TRBJ2-2; D ambiguous. Germline CDR1 and CDR2: KGHSH and LQKENI. Trimming removed 3 bases from V and 3 bases from J, with 8 bases in between. There are 14 residues in the CDR3. CDR3 sequence reads: CASSPRTDTGELFF. CDR3 bases: TGTGCCAGCTCACCCAGGACCGACACCGGGGAGCTGTTTTTT.

The rearrangement uses TRBV5-1 and TRBJ1-1; D is undetermined. The V gene lost 4 bases and the J gene lost 0 bases, with 10 bases spanning the gap. Per germline, CDR1 SGHRS and CDR2 YFSETQ. There are 14 residues in the CDR3. DNA for the CDR3: TGCGCCAGCAGCCCGGTGGGCGTGAACACTGAAGCTTTCTTT. This translates into CASSPVGVNTEAFF.

The genes are TRBV12-3 or TRBV12-4 and TRBJ1-1; D not resolved. The CDR3 spans 12 residues. Trimming removed 3 bases at V and 8 bases at J, with 10 bases between. The CDR3: CASSFGQTEAFF. The CDR3 DNA follows: TGTGCCAGCAGTTTCGGGCAGACGGAAGCTTTCTTT.

This chain connects TRBV7-6 to TRBJ2-1; TRBD2 aligns across 12 bases. Germline CDR1 is SGHVS and CDR2 is FNYEAQ. This CDR3 is built from 16 residues. The V and J ends lost 6 bases and 7 bases, in that order; junction bases with no gene match: 10. DNA of the CDR3: TGTGCCAGCAGTCAAGCGCCTAGCGGGGGGGCAAATGAGCAGTTCTTC. It codes for CASSQAPSGGANEQFF.

This clone was seen just once. The chain joins TRBV7-9 to TRBJ2-7; 9 bases match TRBD2. Germline V gene sequence: CDR1 SEHNR, CDR2 FQNEAQ (reference sequence). The junction had 9 bases not matched to a gene; V was cut back by 4 bases and J by 2 bases. This CDR3 comprises 16 residues. The CDR3 region is CASSSSGAPVAYEQYF. CDR3 nucleotides: TGTGCCAGCAGCTCTAGCGGGGCCCCGGTAGCCTACGAGCAGTACTTC.

The chain employs TRBV2 and TRBJ2-5; no clear D. Germline V lookup: CDR1 SNHLY, CDR2 FYNNEI. CDR3 length: 11 amino acids. V was clipped by 6 bases and J by 4 bases, with 6 bases between them. CDR3 in amino acids: CASSDRETQYF. The CDR3 region has the DNA TGTGCCAGCAGCGACCGAGAGACCCAGTACTTC.

V gene TRBV5-1 combines with J gene TRBJ1-2, with D maybe TRBD1 (6 bases). CDR3 size: 15 residues. Germline V gene lookup returns CDR1 SGHRS and CDR2 YFSETQ. Trimming stripped 4 bases from V and 2 bases from J, with 15 bases between. The CDR3 DNA reads as TGCGCCAGCAGCCCCGGGGGCGCGGAGAACTATGGCTACACCTTC. Translated: CASSPGGAENYGYTF.

The chain carries TRBV2 and TRBJ2-7; D ambiguous. Germline-derived CDR1 and CDR2 are SNHLY and FYNNEI. The CDR3 consists of 13 residues. With 7 bases removed from V and 3 bases from J, the gap between germline ends came to 13 bases. The CDR3 protein is CASNTNGYYEQYF. CDR3 sequence (DNA): TGTGCCAGCAATACGAACGGGTACTACGAGCAGTACTTC.

The chain links TRBV3-1 (or the pseudogene TRBV3-2) to TRBJ2-1, with D perhaps TRBD2 (5 bases). CDR1 is LGHDT, CDR2 YNNKEL, per germline (reference sequence). V was shortened by 4 bases and J by 5 bases, with 15 bases between the two germline ends. CDR3 length: 15 residues. The CDR3 DNA follows: TGTGCCAGCAGCCCACGCACTGAGGGAGACAATGAGCAGTTCTTC. Protein sequence: CASSPRTEGDNEQFF.

The rearrangement joins TRBV5-1 to TRBJ1-3; D is undetermined. This CDR3 region has 14 residues. Germline lookup yields CDR1 SGHRS and CDR2 YFSETQ. V lost 3 bases, J lost 3 bases, and 10 bases lay in between. The CDR3 spells CASSSDGDGNTIYF. In DNA, the CDR3 is TGCGCCAGCAGCTCGGACGGGGATGGAAACACCATATATTTT.

This clone was counted only a few times. The chain has TRBV12-1 and TRBJ1-6; TRBD1, the table's D call, lacks a check against the DNA. TRBV12-1 represents a pseudogene. CDR3 length: 17 residues. CDR3 in amino acids: CASSFNWGPLRDSPLHF. DNA for the CDR3: TGTGCCAGCAGCTTTAATTGGGGGCCCTTACGGGATTCACCCCTCCACTTT.